The text below deals with one T cell receptor (beta chain). Researchers ran the PCR with 60 Vbeta and 13 Jbeta primers. Sequenced by immunoSEQ multiplex PCR; TCRdb stores in-frame clones only, minus some. Of 150,000 to 200,000 clones in the sample, roughly 79% were seen once. This specimen belongs to a study of cytomegalovirus exposure and HLA in healthy donors. The sequenced sample was PBMCs. The clonotype was recovered from a man aged 35 to 55 in good health and CMV-seropositive.

This CDR3 is CASSLASPGAGNTIYF. The CDR3 bases are TGTGCCAGCAGCTTAGCCAGCCCAGGGGCTGGAAACACCATATATTTT. The J gene is TRBJ1-3, the V gene TRBV7-2; D might be TRBD1 (6 bases). Trimming left V 0 bases short and J 2 bases short, with 11 bases between. CDR1 is SGHTA, CDR2 FQGNSA, per germline. The CDR3 runs to 16 residues.